This T cell receptor (beta chain) was sequenced for a study of beta chain features in type 1 diabetes. Study information: No patient-donor differences in age, gender, total cells or subset yield. Study results and caveats: Shorter TCRB CDR3s, moderately but significantly so, were found in Type 1 diabetes patients in all four CD4+ subsets.

Sampling consisted of one heparinised blood draw per donor, averaging roughly 100 mL. All of the isolated RNA was reverse transcribed, so expressed TCRB transcripts were sequenced. Sequencing was performed with immunoSEQ multiplex PCR; in TCRdb, only in-frame clones are kept and a portion is missing. There are nearly 350,000 clones in the sample; roughly 8.8% occur only once, and around 1% lies in the top ten. As for this clone: What it recognizes is unknown.

The CDR3 totals 20 residues. CDR1 is SGDLS, CDR2 YYNGEE, per germline. Trimming took 0 bases from V and 2 from J; bases not matched to a gene: 10. The receptor's source is a young man with type 1 diabetes. The sample consisted of central memory CD4+ T cells from blood. V usage is TRBV9 and J usage is TRBJ2-2, with 13 nucleotides matching TRBD2. The CDR3 reads CASSVGSRTSGGQNTGELFF. CDR3 sequence (DNA): TGTGCCAGCAGCGTAGGGTCTCGGACTAGCGGGGGCCAAAACACCGGGGAGCTGTTTTTT.